This T cell receptor beta chain came from a study of CD8 T cells in Susac syndrome (dated by TCRdb to between 2018 and 2021). Concerning the study at large: Repertoire sequencing was used to test whether CD8+ T cell activation and differentiation in Susac syndrome was antigen driven. Overall study results and their limits: The TCR sequencing and HLA analysis was acknowledged to have included a relatively small number of individuals.

To note about this clonotype: Its antigen is currently not known. No base quality values were provided; no much bigger clone lies one nucleotide off.

RNA was extracted using the RNeasy kit, and about 0.5 to 1 microgram was reverse transcribed with random hexamers. The immunoSEQ multiplex PCR assay, covering 54 Vbeta and 13 Jbeta segments, was used to amplify TCR beta CDR3 regions. To correct PCR amplification bias, a synthetic template baseline was used for both primer optimization and computational correction. The authors' pipeline ran thus. Only productive sequences were kept, with reads annotated to V, D and J genes according to IMGT and analyzed in immunoSEQ Analyzer. To calculate clonality, Shannon entropy was normalized by log2 of the number of productive unique sequences and then subtracted from one. Public and private clones were assessed among the 100 most prevalent clones of each patient and control. Clones were defined as Susac-specific when absent from the healthy and MS cohorts, from over 950 published viral clones and from other ImmuneACCESS disease sequences. The public reads were reanalyzed by TCRdb: fastp trimming at Q25, MiXCR alignment, in-frame beta chains only. Identical CDR3 protein sequences are pooled into one entry, listed with their most common genes and DNA. The V and J calls reflect TCRdb's pipeline rather than the authors' work. In all, the sample holds approximately 190,000 distinct CDR3 sequences, and roughly 96% of those were seen once. About 0.087% of the sample is in the top ten clones.

High-throughput TCR beta sequencing profiled peripheral blood CD8+ and CD4+ T cells from healthy donors, Susac syndrome patients and multiple sclerosis patients. The multiple sclerosis controls were treatment-naive patients who had stable or active relapsing-remitting disease and met the revised McDonald criteria. Bulk CD8+ and CD4+ T cells were purified by magnetic negative isolation, while CD8+ TEMRA cells were enriched using FACS. Blood was drawn into EDTA tubes, processed within 24 hours, and PBMCs were isolated by density gradient centrifugation. PBMCs intended for TCR sequencing were cryopreserved in liquid nitrogen and were subsequently thawed in a 37 degrees C water bath. The sorted or isolated CD4+, CD8+ and CD8+ TEMRA cells reached a purity of at least 90%. Including cysteine and phenylalanine, the CDR3 has 15 amino acids. Just CDR3 DNA is preserved here, 45 bases in frame from base 1. The germline V gene (reference sequence) provides CDR1 SGHNT and CDR2 YYREEE. V is pared back by 0 bases and J by 3 bases, with 12 bases lying between the germline termini.

Rearrangement joined TRBV5-4 to TRBJ1-2; no D segment can be confidently identified. The sequencing input was CD4+ T cells from PBMCs. This receptor was identified in a human donor with multiple sclerosis. The CDR3 loop reads CASSLDEGSYYGYTF. The bases read TGTGCCAGCAGCTTGGACGAGGGAAGCTACTATGGCTACACCTTC.